This TCR beta chain is drawn from a study of T cell repertoires in cytomegalovirus infection. Overall study context: Recently described HLA-C-restricted plus well-studied HLA-B-restricted CMV epitopes were used. Indications came from public TCR beta signatures; they pointed to CMV infection and to a matching HLA type.

Note on this clonotype: What it recognizes is unknown.

TCRdb recomputed calls from the reads with MiXCR, one row per CDR3 protein. In the table there are about 310,000 distinct CDR3 sequences, roughly 25% of which are singletons. This receptor was taken from a human donor in good health (CMV status not recorded). Some clones in this sample may be carry-over from other donors' samples. The sequencing here drew on cultured PBMCs, taken from culture after CMV antigen stimulation.

Here the CDR3 reads CASNAAQGHNGANVLTF. CDR3 sequence (DNA): TGCGCCAGCAACGCTGCCCAAGGGCATAATGGGGCCAACGTCCTGACTTTC. The chain employs TRBV23-1 and TRBJ2-6; no clear D gene. TRBV23-1 is flagged as an ORF with uncertain function. The CDR3 consists of 17 residues. Trimming took off 7 bases at V and 3 bases at J, with 19 bases between the two ends.